These 25 T cell receptor beta chains were sequenced from one sample in a study of blood T cell repertoires in COVID-19. Only in-frame clones appear in the TCRdb table, and some are missing; sequencing was by immunoSEQ multiplex PCR. The table includes roughly 360,000 clones, less than 90% detected once. Material for sequencing was PBMCs or T cells enriched from blood (not recorded which). The receptors were sampled from a woman between 45 and 65 years old who had recovered from COVID-19.

This chain links TRBV6-2 or TRBV6-3 with TRBJ2-7; TRBD2 aligns across 12 bases. The trim removed 2 bases at V and 0 bases at J, leaving 2 bases unmatched. This CDR3 is 16 amino acids long. Germline CDR1 and CDR2: MNHEY and SVGEGT. The CDR3 here is CASSYGLAGHSYEQYF. The CDR3 bases are TGTGCCAGCAGTTACGGACTAGCGGGACACTCCTACGAGCAGTACTTC.

The rearrangement joins TRBV25-1 to TRBJ1-2; TRBD1 is a possible D gene (5 bases). The length of the CDR3 is 13 residues. V was cut by 7 bases and J by 1 base, with 10 bases left in between. Germline-derived CDR1 and CDR2 are MGHDK and SYGVNS. The CDR3 DNA sequence: TGTGCCAGCACCAGGGCTAATAACTATGGCTACACCTTC. Its protein product is CASTRANNYGYTF.

The chain links TRBV14 to TRBJ1-3; the D gene is possibly TRBD1 (6 bases). Trimming took 5 bases from V and 4 from J, leaving 21 bases between them. This CDR3 is built from 17 residues. Germline V lookup: CDR1 SGHDN, CDR2 FVKESK. This chain's CDR3 is CASSSYTGIVSGNTIYF. As DNA, the CDR3 is TGTGCCAGCAGCTCATATACAGGGATTGTGTCAGGAAACACCATATATTTT.

This rearrangement joins TRBV6-2 or TRBV6-3 to TRBJ2-7, with TRBD2 matching 9 bases. After removal of 4 bases from V and 4 bases from J, the junction contained 14 bases not matched to a gene. The CDR3 consists of 17 residues. Looked up from germline, CDR1 is MNHEY and CDR2 is SVGEGT. The chain's CDR3 is CASSWQPREGVTYEQYF. CDR3 sequence (DNA): TGTGCCAGCAGTTGGCAGCCGCGGGAGGGAGTCACGTACGAGCAGTACTTC.

The chain carries TRBV27 and TRBJ2-2; 12 bases agree with TRBD2. The CDR3 contains 14 residues. Germline V gene lookup returns CDR1 MNHEY and CDR2 SMNVEV (reference sequence). J was trimmed by 15 bases and V by 3 bases; bases with no gene match: 8. CDR3 region: CASSLSGTSGSVFF. The CDR3 DNA sequence: TGTGCCAGCAGTTTGTCCGGGACTAGCGGGTCTGTGTTTTTT.

The chain employs TRBV19 and TRBJ2-1; 9 bases agree with TRBD2. Germline V gene sequence: CDR1 LNHDA, CDR2 SQIVND (reference sequence). V was pared by 3 bases and J by 2 bases, with 5 bases of the junction left unmatched. The CDR3 extends over 16 amino acids. This chain's CDR3 is CASSIRTSGPYNEQFF. CDR3 DNA: TGTGCCAGTAGTATTCGCACTAGCGGGCCCTACAATGAGCAGTTCTTC.

The chain recombines TRBV2 with TRBJ1-2; 9 bases align to TRBD1. CDR1 is SNHLY, CDR2 FYNNEI, per germline. CDR3 size: 15 residues. The V segment lost 5 bases and the J segment 4 bases; nucleotides outside the gene matches: 8. CDR3 amino acids: CASSQTGGAIYGYTF. CDR3 DNA: TGTGCCAGCAGTCAAACAGGGGGCGCGATCTATGGCTACACCTTC. The complete variable domain, with remaining parts taken from reference TRBV2 and TRBJ1-2, reads EPEVTQTPSHQVTQMGQEVILRCVPISNHLYFYWYRQILGQKVEFLVSFYNNEISEKSEIFDDQFSVERPDGSNFTLKIRSTKLEDSAMYFCASSQTGGAIYGYTFGSGTRLTVV.

This clone was seen once. The genes are TRBV4-3 and TRBJ1-1; D is perhaps TRBD1 (6 bases). Germline V gene data show CDR1 as LGHNA and CDR2 as YSLEER. There are 15 residues in the CDR3. The V gene lost 0 bases and the J gene lost 3 bases, with 11 bases spanning the gap. CDR3 in DNA: TGCGCCAGCAGCCAAGATAGACAGGATTACACTGAAGCTTTCTTT. This sequence encodes CASSQDRQDYTEAFF.

This clone was picked up a small number of times. The chain employs TRBV5-8 and TRBJ1-4, with 7 nucleotides matching TRBD1. The CDR3 totals 15 residues. CDR1 SGHTS and CDR2 YDEGEE come from the germline V gene. Trimming took 0 bases from V and 6 from J; bases not matched to a gene: 5. This CDR3 is CASSLGDRDYEKLFF. For the CDR3, the DNA is TGTGCCAGCAGCTTGGGAGACAGGGACTATGAAAAACTGTTTTTT.

The rearrangement joins TRBV7-3 to TRBJ2-2; 7 bases agree with TRBD1. Trimming removed 4 bases from V and 3 bases from J; junction bases left unmatched: 5. The CDR3 is made up of 15 amino acids. Germline lookup yields CDR1 SGHTA and CDR2 FQGTGA. DNA of the CDR3: TGTGCCAGCAGCTGGCAGGGGGTAGACACCGGGGAGCTGTTTTTT. This sequence encodes CASSWQGVDTGELFF.

The rearrangement joins TRBV5-4 to TRBJ2-5, with 8 bases lining up with TRBD2. V dropped 2 bases and J dropped 1; count of bases not matched to a gene: 4. CDR1 is SGHNT, CDR2 YYREEE, per germline (reference sequence). This CDR3 contains 15 residues. CDR3 sequence: CASSFGTRTQETQYF. The CDR3 coding sequence is TGTGCCAGCAGCTTCGGGACTAGAACCCAAGAGACCCAGTACTTC. Complete variable domain (other parts from reference TRBV5-4 and TRBJ2-5): ETGVTQSPTHLIKTRGQQVTLRCSSQSGHNTVSWYQQALGQGPQFIFQYYREEENGRGNFPPRFSGLQFPNYSSELNVNALELDDSALYLCASSFGTRTQETQYFGPGTRLLVL.

This chain connects TRBV14 to TRBJ2-2, with a tentative D call TRBD2 (7 bases). The germline gives CDR1 SGHDN, CDR2 FVKESK. V was cut by 2 bases and J by 6 bases, with 13 bases left in between. The CDR3 totals 15 residues. This CDR3 is CASSQLRGAAGELFF. Here the CDR3 DNA reads TGTGCCAGCAGCCAACTACGGGGGGCGGCCGGGGAGCTGTTTTTT. Using reference TRBV14 and TRBJ2-2 for the parts outside the CDR3, the full variable domain is EAGVTQFPSHSVIEKGQTVTLRCDPISGHDNLYWYRRVMGKEIKFLLHFVKESKQDESGMPNNRFLAERTGGTYSTLKVQPAELEDSGVYFCASSQLRGAAGELFFGEGSRLTVL.

The chain is built from TRBV5-4 and TRBJ1-2; D is ambiguous. Trimming pared 5 bases from V and 6 bases from J, leaving 14 bases between. There are 13 residues in the CDR3. Germline V gene lookup returns CDR1 SGHNT and CDR2 YYREEE (reference sequence). CDR3 DNA: TGTGCCAGCAGTTTAATTCCCCCCCATGGCTACACCTTC. Residues: CASSLIPPHGYTF.

The chain employs TRBV5-1 and TRBJ1-1, with 9 bases aligning to TRBD1. This CDR3 spans 15 amino acids. The V and J ends lost 4 bases and 4 bases, in that order; junction bases with no gene match: 8. From germline, CDR1 is SGHRS and CDR2 YFSETQ. The CDR3 loop reads CASSPGDREATEAFF. The CDR3 DNA follows: TGCGCCAGCAGCCCGGGGGACAGGGAAGCCACTGAAGCTTTCTTT.

This clone occurred once. The rearrangement uses TRBV11-1 and TRBJ2-4, with D hard to call. Trimming left V 6 bases short and J 7 bases short, with 13 bases between. This CDR3 has 13 amino acids. The germline V gene has CDR1 SGHAT and CDR2 FQDESV (reference sequence). The CDR3 reads CASSTTEANIQYF. In nucleotides, the CDR3 is TGTGCCAGCAGTACTACTGAGGCGAACATTCAGTACTTC.

The chain links TRBV7-2 to TRBJ2-1, with TRBD2 matching over 8 bases. The CDR3 spans 14 residues. After removal of 6 bases from V and 7 bases from J, the junction contained 8 bases not matched to a gene. CDR1 is SGHTA, CDR2 FQGNSA, per germline. CDR3 sequence reads: CASRFAGGKNEQFF. The CDR3 nucleotides read TGTGCCAGCAGGTTTGCGGGGGGAAAGAATGAGCAGTTCTTC.

In its sample, this clone was seen many times. The sample contains more than one DNA sequence encoding this CDR3. The chain has TRBV6-6 and TRBJ2-5, with a possible D match to TRBD1 (6 bases). V was cut by 3 bases and J by 0 bases, with 14 bases left in between. CDR1 and CDR2 (germline): MNHNY, SVGAGI (reference sequence). The CDR3 consists of 16 residues. In DNA form, the CDR3 reads TGTGCCAGCAGTTATCGGTCAGGGGCTGACCAAGAGACCCAGTACTTC. Protein product: CASSYRSGADQETQYF.

Only a few counts were recorded for this clone. The CDR3 protein is CASRRIGAGDGPFSYGYTF. The CDR3 DNA reads as TGTGCCAGCAGGCGCATTGGCGCGGGCGACGGCCCATTTTCCTATGGCTACACCTTC. This chain links TRBV28 with TRBJ1-2; D unresolved. Trimming left V 6 bases short and J 4 bases short, with 30 bases between. The CDR3 extends over 19 amino acids. Per germline, CDR1 MDHEN and CDR2 SYDVKM.

This chain joins TRBV18 and TRBJ1-1, with D unresolved. Trimming removed 4 bases from V and 0 bases from J, with 3 bases in between. CDR1 is KGHSH and CDR2 is LQKENI in the germline V gene. CDR3 length: 12 amino acids. The chain's CDR3 is CASSLMNTEAFF. The CDR3 bases are TGTGCCAGCTCACTTATGAACACTGAAGCTTTCTTT.

This clone was seen a few times. The J gene is TRBJ1-1, the V gene TRBV6-5; no clear D. The V gene lost 1 base and the J gene lost 1 base, with 7 bases spanning the gap. This CDR3 spans 14 amino acids. Germline assignment: CDR1 MNHEY and CDR2 SVGAGI. The CDR3 region is CASSYLQPNTEAFF. CDR3 DNA: TGTGCCAGCAGTTACTTACAGCCGAACACTGAAGCTTTCTTT.

This chain joins TRBV6-2 or TRBV6-3 and TRBJ1-1; D unresolved. Trimming left V 5 bases short and J 4 bases short, with 8 bases between. The CDR3 loop spans 12 amino acids. Germline V gene data show CDR1 as MNHEY and CDR2 as SVGEGT. As DNA, the CDR3 is TGTGCCAGCAGTCTGATCGGCACTGAAGCTTTCTTT. Translated, it gives CASSLIGTEAFF.

This clone has a handful of counts. In nucleotides, the CDR3 is TGTGCCAGTGAGAGAGAAACTAACTATGGCTACACCTTC. Residues: CASERETNYGYTF. The chain is built from TRBV19 and TRBJ1-2; D is undetermined. The germline V gene encodes CDR1 LNHDA and CDR2 SQIVND (reference sequence). V lost 8 bases and J lost 0, with 10 bases in between. The CDR3 extends over 13 amino acids.

The chain links TRBV27 to TRBJ1-2, with 8 nucleotides matching TRBD1. This CDR3 contains 15 residues. Trimming cost V 4 bases and J 7 bases; bases outside gene matches: 11. CDR1 is MNHEY, CDR2 SMNVEV, per germline (reference sequence). The CDR3 DNA follows: TGTGCCAGCAGTTCAATCCGGTCAGGGGGCCTTGGCTACACCTTC. Protein product: CASSSIRSGGLGYTF.

This clone was observed a few times. V usage is TRBV6-2 or TRBV6-3 and J usage is TRBJ2-3, with D possibly matching TRBD2 (5 bases). Trimming left V 2 bases short and J 3 bases short, with 18 bases between. Germline assignment: CDR1 MNHEY and CDR2 SVGEGT. There are 17 residues in the CDR3. The CDR3 sequence: CASSYRLLGEVTDTQYF. CDR3 nucleotides: TGTGCCAGCAGTTACCGACTTTTGGGAGAGGTGACAGATACGCAGTATTTT.

The rearrangement links TRBV19 to TRBJ1-2; D might be TRBD1 (5 bases). The V end lost 0 bases, the J end lost 2 bases, and 10 bases lay between the germline ends. Germline lookup yields CDR1 LNHDA and CDR2 SQIVND (reference sequence). This CDR3 is built from 15 residues. Written as DNA, the CDR3 is TGTGCCAGTAGTATAGAAGCAGGGCAAAACTATGGCTACACCTTC. This gives the protein CASSIEAGQNYGYTF.